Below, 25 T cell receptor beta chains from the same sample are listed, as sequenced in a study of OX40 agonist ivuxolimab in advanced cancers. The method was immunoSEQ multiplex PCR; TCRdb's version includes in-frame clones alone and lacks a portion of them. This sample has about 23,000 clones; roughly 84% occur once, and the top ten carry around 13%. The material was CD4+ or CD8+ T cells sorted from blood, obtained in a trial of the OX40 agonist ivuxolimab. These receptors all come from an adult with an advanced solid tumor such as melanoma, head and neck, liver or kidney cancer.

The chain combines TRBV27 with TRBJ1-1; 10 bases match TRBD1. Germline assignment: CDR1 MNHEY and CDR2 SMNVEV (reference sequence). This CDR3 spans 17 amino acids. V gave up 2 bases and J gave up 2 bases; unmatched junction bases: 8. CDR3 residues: CASSLLPGDRGNTEAFF. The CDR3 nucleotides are TGTGCCAGCAGTTTACTGCCCGGGGACAGGGGAAACACTGAAGCTTTCTTT.

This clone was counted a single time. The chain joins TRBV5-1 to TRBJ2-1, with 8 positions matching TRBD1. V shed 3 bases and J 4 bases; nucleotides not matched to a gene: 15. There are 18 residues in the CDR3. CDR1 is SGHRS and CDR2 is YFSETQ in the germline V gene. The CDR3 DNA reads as TGCGCCAGCAGCTCCCCGACTGCAGGACAGGGTAATTACAATGAGCAGTTCTTC. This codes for CASSSPTAGQGNYNEQFF. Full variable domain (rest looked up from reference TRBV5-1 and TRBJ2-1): KAGVTQTPRYLIKTRGQQVTLSCSPISGHRSVSWYQQTPGQGLQFLFEYFSETQRNKGNFPGRFSGRQFSNSRSEMNVSTLELGDSALYLCASSSPTAGQGNYNEQFFGPGTRLTVL.

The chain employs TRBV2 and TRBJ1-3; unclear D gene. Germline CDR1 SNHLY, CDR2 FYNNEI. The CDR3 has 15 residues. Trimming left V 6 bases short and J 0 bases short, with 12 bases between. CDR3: CASRVGPVSGNTIYF. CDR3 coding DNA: TGTGCCAGCAGGGTAGGACCCGTCTCTGGAAACACCATATATTTT.

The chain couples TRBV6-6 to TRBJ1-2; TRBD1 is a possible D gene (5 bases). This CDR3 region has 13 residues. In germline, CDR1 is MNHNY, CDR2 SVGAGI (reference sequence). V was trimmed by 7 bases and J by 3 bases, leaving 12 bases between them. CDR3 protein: CASTDSSHYGYTF. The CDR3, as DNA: TGTGCCAGCACCGACAGCTCCCACTATGGCTACACCTTC.

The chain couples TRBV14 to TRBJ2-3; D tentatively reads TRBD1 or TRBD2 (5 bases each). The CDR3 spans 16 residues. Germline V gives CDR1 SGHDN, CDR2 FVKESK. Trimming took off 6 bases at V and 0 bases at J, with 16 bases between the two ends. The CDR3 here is CASSPWGGLSTDTQYF. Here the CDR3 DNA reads TGTGCCAGCAGTCCCTGGGGCGGGCTAAGCACAGATACGCAGTATTTT.

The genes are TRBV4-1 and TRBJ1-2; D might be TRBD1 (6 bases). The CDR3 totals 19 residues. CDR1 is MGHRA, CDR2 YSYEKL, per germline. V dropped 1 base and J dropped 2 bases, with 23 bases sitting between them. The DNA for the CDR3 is TGCGCCAGCAGCCAAGGAATGAATCCGGGACATTTCGCGAACTATGGCTACACCTTC. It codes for CASSQGMNPGHFANYGYTF.

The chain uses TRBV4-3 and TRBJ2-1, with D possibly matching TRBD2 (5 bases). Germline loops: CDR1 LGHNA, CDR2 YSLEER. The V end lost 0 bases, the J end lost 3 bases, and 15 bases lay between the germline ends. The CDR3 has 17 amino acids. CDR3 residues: CASSQEIADSIYNEQFF. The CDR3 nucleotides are TGCGCCAGCAGCCAAGAGATTGCGGACTCCATCTACAATGAGCAGTTCTTC.

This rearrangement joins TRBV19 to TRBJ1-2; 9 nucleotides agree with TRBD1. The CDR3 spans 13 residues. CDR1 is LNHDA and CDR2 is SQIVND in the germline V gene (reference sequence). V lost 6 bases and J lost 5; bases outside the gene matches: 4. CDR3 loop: CASRSTGGYGYTF. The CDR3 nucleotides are TGTGCCAGTAGATCGACAGGGGGGTATGGCTACACCTTC.

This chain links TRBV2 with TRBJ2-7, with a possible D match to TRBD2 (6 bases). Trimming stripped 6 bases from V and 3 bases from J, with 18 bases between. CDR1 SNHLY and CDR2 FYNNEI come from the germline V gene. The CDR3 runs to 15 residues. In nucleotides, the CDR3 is TGTGCCAGCAGGGTGGAGGGCTCCGATTACTACGAGCAGTACTTC. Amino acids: CASRVEGSDYYEQYF.

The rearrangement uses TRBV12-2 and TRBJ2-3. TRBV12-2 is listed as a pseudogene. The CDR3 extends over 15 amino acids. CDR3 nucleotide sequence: TGTGCAAGTCGCTCAGAGTTGGATCCCACAGATACGCAGTATTTT. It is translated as CASRSELDPTDTQYF.

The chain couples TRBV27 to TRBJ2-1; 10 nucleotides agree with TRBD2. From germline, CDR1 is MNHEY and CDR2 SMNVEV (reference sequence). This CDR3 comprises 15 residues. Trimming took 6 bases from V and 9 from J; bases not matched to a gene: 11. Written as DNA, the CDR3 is TGTGCCAGCAGCCCAACAGCGGGGGGGCGGGGTGAGCAGTTCTTC. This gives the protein CASSPTAGGRGEQFF.

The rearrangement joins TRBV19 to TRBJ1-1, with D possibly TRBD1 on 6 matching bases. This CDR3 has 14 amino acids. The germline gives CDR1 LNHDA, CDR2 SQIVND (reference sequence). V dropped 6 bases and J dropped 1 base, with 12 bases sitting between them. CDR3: CASRLQGSNTEAFF. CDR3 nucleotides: TGTGCCAGTAGGCTACAGGGATCGAACACTGAAGCTTTCTTT.

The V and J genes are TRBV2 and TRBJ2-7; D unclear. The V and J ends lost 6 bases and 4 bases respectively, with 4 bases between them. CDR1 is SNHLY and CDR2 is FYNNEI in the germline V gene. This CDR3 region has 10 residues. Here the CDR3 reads CASSGYEQYF. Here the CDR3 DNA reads TGTGCCAGCAGCGGGTACGAGCAGTACTTC.

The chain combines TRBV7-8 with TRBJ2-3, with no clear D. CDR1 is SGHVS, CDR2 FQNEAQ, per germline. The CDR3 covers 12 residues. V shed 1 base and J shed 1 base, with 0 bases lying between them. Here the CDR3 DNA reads TGTGCCAGCAGCTTAGGCACAGATACGCAGTATTTT. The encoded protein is CASSLGTDTQYF.

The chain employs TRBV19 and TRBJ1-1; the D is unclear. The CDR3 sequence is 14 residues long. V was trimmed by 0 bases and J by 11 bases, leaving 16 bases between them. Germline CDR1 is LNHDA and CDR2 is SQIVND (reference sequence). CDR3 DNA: TGTGCCAGTAGTATAGACCCCGTGGTTTACGAGGCTTTCTTT. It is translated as CASSIDPVVYEAFF.

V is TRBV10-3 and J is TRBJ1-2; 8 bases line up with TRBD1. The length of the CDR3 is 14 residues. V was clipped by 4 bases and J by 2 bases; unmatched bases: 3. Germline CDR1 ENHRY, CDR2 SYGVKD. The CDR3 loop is CAISGRQGNYGYTF. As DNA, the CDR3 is TGTGCCATCAGTGGGAGACAGGGGAACTATGGCTACACCTTC.

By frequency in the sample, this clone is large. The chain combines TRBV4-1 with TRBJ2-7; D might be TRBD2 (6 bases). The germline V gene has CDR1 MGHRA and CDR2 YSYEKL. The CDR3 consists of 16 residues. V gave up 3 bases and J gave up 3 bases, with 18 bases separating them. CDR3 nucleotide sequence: TGCGCCAGCAGCCATCCCAAGGAGGGATCCCTCTACGAGCAGTACTTC. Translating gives CASSHPKEGSLYEQYF.

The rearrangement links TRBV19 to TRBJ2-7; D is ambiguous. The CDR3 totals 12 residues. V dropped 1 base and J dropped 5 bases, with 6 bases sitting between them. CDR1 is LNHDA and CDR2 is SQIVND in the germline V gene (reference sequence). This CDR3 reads CASSIGGNEQYF. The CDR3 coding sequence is TGTGCCAGTAGTATAGGTGGCAACGAGCAGTACTTC.

The CDR3: CASSSVAGVGETQYF. The CDR3 DNA is TGTGCCAGCAGCTCCGTAGCGGGGGTAGGAGAGACCCAGTACTTC. The chain couples TRBV6-6 to TRBJ2-5, with 9 bases fitting TRBD2. Germline V CDR1 and CDR2: MNHNY, SVGAGI (reference sequence). V shed 6 bases, J shed 4 bases, and the junction held 9 bases outside the gene matches. CDR3 size: 15 residues.

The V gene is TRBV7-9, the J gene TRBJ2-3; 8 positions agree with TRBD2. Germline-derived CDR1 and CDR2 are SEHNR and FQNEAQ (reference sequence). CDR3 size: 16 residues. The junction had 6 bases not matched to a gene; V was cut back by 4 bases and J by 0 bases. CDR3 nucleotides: TGTGCCAGCAGCTCTGTAGCGGGGCTTAGCACAGATACGCAGTATTTT. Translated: CASSSVAGLSTDTQYF.

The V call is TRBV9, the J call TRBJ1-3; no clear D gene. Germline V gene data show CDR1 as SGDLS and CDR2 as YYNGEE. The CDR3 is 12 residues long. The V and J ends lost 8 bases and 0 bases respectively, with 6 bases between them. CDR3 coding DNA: TGTGCCAGTAGGTCCTCTGGAAACACCATATATTTT. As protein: CASRSSGNTIYF.

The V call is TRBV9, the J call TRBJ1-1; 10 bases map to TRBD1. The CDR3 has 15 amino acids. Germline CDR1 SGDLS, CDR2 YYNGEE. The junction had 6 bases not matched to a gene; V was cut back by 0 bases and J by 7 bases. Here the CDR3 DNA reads TGTGCCAGCAGCGTAGAGCAGGGACAGGGGTTTGAAGCTTTCTTT. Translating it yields CASSVEQGQGFEAFF.

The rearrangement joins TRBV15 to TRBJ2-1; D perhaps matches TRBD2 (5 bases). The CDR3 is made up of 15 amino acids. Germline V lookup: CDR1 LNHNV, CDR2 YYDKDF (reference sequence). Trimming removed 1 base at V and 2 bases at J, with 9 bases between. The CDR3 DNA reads TGTGCCACCAGCAGAGTTCGGGGAGCCTACAATGAGCAGTTCTTC. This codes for CATSRVRGAYNEQFF.

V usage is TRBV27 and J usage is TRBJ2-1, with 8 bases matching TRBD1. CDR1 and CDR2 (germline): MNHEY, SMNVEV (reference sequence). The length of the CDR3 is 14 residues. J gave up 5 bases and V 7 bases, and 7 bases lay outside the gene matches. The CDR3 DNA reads TGTGCCAGCATTCACAGGGGGGTCCACAATGAGCAGTTCTTC. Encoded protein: CASIHRGVHNEQFF.

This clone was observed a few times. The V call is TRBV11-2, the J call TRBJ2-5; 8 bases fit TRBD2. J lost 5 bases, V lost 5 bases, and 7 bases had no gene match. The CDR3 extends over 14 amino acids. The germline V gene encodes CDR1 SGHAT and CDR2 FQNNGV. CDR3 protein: CASSRRGVLETQYF. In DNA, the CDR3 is TGTGCCAGCAGCAGGCGGGGGGTCCTGGAGACCCAGTACTTC.